Following are 16 T cell receptor beta chains from one sample sequenced in a study of cytomegalovirus exposure and HLA in healthy donors. Primers: 60 Vbeta forward and 13 Jbeta reverse. Here immunoSEQ multiplex PCR was the method, and the copy in TCRdb shows in-frame clones only, minus some. The sample has approximately 100,000 clones, about a tenth seen once. Sample: PBMCs. These receptors were collected from a man between 35 and 55 years old in good health and CMV-seropositive.

Only a few counts were recorded for this clone. The chain has TRBV29-1 and TRBJ2-1; D not certain. Germline values: CDR1 SQVTM, CDR2 ANQGSEA. V lost 7 bases and J 5 bases, leaving 12 bases between the germline ends. The CDR3 spans 12 residues. The CDR3 protein is CSGARANNEQFF. The CDR3 coding sequence is TGCAGCGGAGCCCGAGCTAACAATGAGCAGTTCTTC.

This chain joins TRBV6-5 and TRBJ1-5; D gene uncertain. The CDR3 has 16 amino acids. The V gene lost 2 bases and the J gene lost 1 base, with 12 bases spanning the gap. Germline CDR1 MNHEY, CDR2 SVGAGI. CDR3 protein: CASSYGGLGSNQPQHF. The CDR3 coding sequence is TGTGCCAGCAGTTACGGTGGACTTGGGAGCAATCAGCCCCAGCATTTT.

In this sample, this clone turned up a few times. V usage is TRBV2 and J usage is TRBJ1-4; the D is unclear. The CDR3 has 15 residues. Germline V gene data show CDR1 as SNHLY and CDR2 as FYNNEI. Trimming took off 8 bases at V and 0 bases at J, with 13 bases between the two ends. In DNA, the CDR3 is TGTGCCAGCCGGAGGGAGGAACCAACTAATGAAAAACTGTTTTTT. This codes for CASRREEPTNEKLFF.

The chain links TRBV2 to TRBJ2-7; 7 bases map to TRBD1. The V and J ends lost 6 bases and 4 bases, in that order; junction bases with no gene match: 6. The CDR3 is 13 amino acids. Looked up from germline, CDR1 is SNHLY and CDR2 is FYNNEI. CDR3 protein: CASRTGVGYEQYF. The CDR3 bases are TGTGCCAGCAGAACAGGGGTGGGATACGAGCAGTACTTC. Full variable domain (rest looked up from reference TRBV2 and TRBJ2-7): EPEVTQTPSHQVTQMGQEVILRCVPISNHLYFYWYRQILGQKVEFLVSFYNNEISEKSEIFDDQFSVERPDGSNFTLKIRSTKLEDSAMYFCASRTGVGYEQYFGPGTRLTVT.

This clone was seen a few times. The chain uses TRBV11-2 and TRBJ2-3; 13 nucleotides agree with TRBD2. Per the germline V gene, CDR1 is SGHAT and CDR2 is FQNNGV. This CDR3 is 14 amino acids long. Unmatched junction bases numbered 2, after V lost 5 bases and J lost 6 bases. Here the CDR3 DNA reads TGTGCCAGCAGCGGGACTAGCGGGGTGGATACGCAGTATTTT. Residues: CASSGTSGVDTQYF.

In its sample, this clone was seen a few times. The chain links TRBV5-1 to TRBJ2-7, with D possibly matching TRBD1 (5 bases). Trimming left V 2 bases short and J 2 bases short, with 20 bases between. CDR3 length equals 17 residues. CDR1 and CDR2 (germline): SGHRS, YFSETQ. The chain's CDR3 is CASSFIGHLRRAYEQYF. The DNA of the CDR3 is TGCGCCAGCAGCTTTATAGGACACCTGAGACGAGCCTACGAGCAGTACTTC.

The gene calls are TRBV7-6 and TRBJ1-1; maybe TRBD1 (5 bases). Germline lookup yields CDR1 SGHVS and CDR2 FNYEAQ. The CDR3 is 16 amino acids. V was cut by 2 bases and J by 2 bases, with 15 bases left in between. Written as DNA, the CDR3 is TGTGCCAGCAGCTTAACCGCGGCAGGGTCCAACACTGAAGCTTTCTTT. This translates into CASSLTAAGSNTEAFF.

The chain is built from TRBV4-1 and TRBJ2-7; 7 bases agree with TRBD1. J lost 5 bases, V lost 4 bases, and 8 bases had no gene match. The germline gives CDR1 MGHRA, CDR2 YSYEKL. The CDR3 loop spans 14 amino acids. CDR3 protein: CASSRPGTEDEQYF. In nucleotides, the CDR3 is TGCGCCAGCAGCCGCCCCGGGACAGAAGACGAGCAGTACTTC.

CDR3 DNA sequence: TGTGCCAGCAGTGAAAGGGCAGGAGGTGAGCAGTTCTTC. Its translation: CASSERAGGEQFF. This chain connects TRBV2 to TRBJ2-1, with D possibly being TRBD2 (5 bases). V gave up 2 bases and J gave up 9 bases, with 11 bases separating them. Germline CDR1 and CDR2: SNHLY and FYNNEI. The CDR3 is 13 residues long.

This clone was seen a handful of times. J is TRBJ1-4 and V is TRBV5-1; no reliable D call. This CDR3 region has 11 residues. V was clipped by 2 bases and J by 7 bases, with 3 bases between them. The V gene's germline CDR1 is SGHRS and CDR2 YFSETQ. Here the CDR3 DNA reads TGCGCCAGCAGCTTTATTGAAAAACTGTTTTTT. Protein sequence: CASSFIEKLFF.

This clone was counted only a few times. Sequence at one end of the junction differs from germline and may be a read error. The chain employs TRBV7-7 and TRBJ2-5; TRBD2 agrees at 8 bases. The germline gives CDR1 SSHAT, CDR2 FNYEAQ (reference sequence). The CDR3 contains 15 residues. In DNA form, the CDR3 reads TGTGCTAGCATCAAGGTCCGGGAGGGCCAAGGGACCCAGTACTTC. Its translation is CASIKVREGQGTQYF. The full variable domain, in which reference TRBV7-7 and TRBJ2-5 provide the parts outside the CDR3, is GAGVSQSPRYKVTKRGQDVTLRCDPISSHATLYWYQQALGQGPEFLTYFNYEAQPDKSGLPSDRFSAERPEGSISTLTIQRTEQRDSAMYRCASIKVREGQGTQYFGPGTRLLVL.

This clone was detected a few times. The chain is built from TRBV29-1 and TRBJ2-5; possibly TRBD1 for D (6 bases). CDR3 size: 12 residues. Trimming took off 7 bases at V and 1 base at J, with 10 bases between the two ends. CDR1 SQVTM and CDR2 ANQGSEA come from the germline V gene. CDR3 loop: CSGGGSQETQYF. CDR3 nucleotide sequence: TGCAGCGGAGGGGGTTCCCAAGAGACCCAGTACTTC.

CDR3 bases: TGCAGCGTTGAAGAGGGGGCCCGCAACACTGAAGCTTTCTTT. Translating it yields CSVEEGARNTEAFF. This rearrangement joins TRBV29-1 to TRBJ1-1, with D maybe TRBD1 (6 bases). This CDR3 contains 14 residues. Per germline, CDR1 SQVTM and CDR2 ANQGSEA. Trimming left V 0 bases short and J 2 bases short, with 10 bases between. Using reference TRBV29-1 and TRBJ1-1 for the parts outside the CDR3, the full variable domain is SAVISQKPSRDICQRGTSLTIQCQVDSQVTMMFWYRQQPGQSLTLIATANQGSEATYESGFVIDKFPISRPNLTFSTLTVSNMSPEDSSIYLCSVEEGARNTEAFFGQGTRLTVV.

This clone was seen a handful of times. The J gene is TRBJ2-7, the V gene TRBV6-5; 9 bases are shared with TRBD2. This CDR3 spans 14 amino acids. J gave up 4 bases and V 0 bases, and 1 base lay outside the gene matches. CDR1 and CDR2 (germline): MNHEY, SVGAGI. Here the CDR3 DNA reads TGTGCCAGCAGTTACTCGCGGGAGGGGTACGAGCAGTACTTC. It encodes CASSYSREGYEQYF.

This clone has just a few counts. CDR3: CASSYLRGRNEQFF. The DNA for the CDR3 is TGCGCCAGCAGCTACCTCAGGGGGCGCAATGAGCAGTTCTTC. The chain is built from TRBV5-1 and TRBJ2-1; 8 nucleotides align to TRBD1. The J segment lost 6 bases and the V segment lost 3 bases, leaving 5 bases of the junction unmatched. CDR1 and CDR2 (germline): SGHRS, YFSETQ. The CDR3 consists of 14 residues.

The chain has TRBV4-2 and TRBJ2-1; 12 bases map to TRBD2. The V gene end was trimmed by 2 bases and the J gene end by 9 bases; junction bases not matched to a gene: 2. The CDR3 is made up of 14 amino acids. Germline lookup yields CDR1 LGHNA and CDR2 YNFKEQ. CDR3 amino acids: CASSQLAGGFEQFF. As DNA, the CDR3 is TGTGCCAGCAGCCAACTAGCGGGAGGGTTTGAGCAGTTCTTC.